The present T cell receptor (beta chain) was sequenced within a study of blood T cell repertoires in COVID-19. There are 13 residues in the CDR3. Germline V lookup: CDR1 SGHTA, CDR2 FQGNSA. V lost 4 bases and J lost 4, with 11 bases in between. TCRdb keeps only in-frame clones here, not all; method: immunoSEQ multiplex PCR. Among 400,000 to 450,000 clones listed, around 88% were seen once. The chain has TRBV7-2 and TRBJ2-7, with D perhaps matching TRBD2 (5 bases). The sample was peripheral blood. The receptor comes from a woman aged 45-65 years with COVID-19, enrolled during active disease. Written as DNA, the CDR3 is TGTGCCAGCAGCTCGGACTGGACTTACGAGCAGTACTTC. As protein: CASSSDWTYEQYF.